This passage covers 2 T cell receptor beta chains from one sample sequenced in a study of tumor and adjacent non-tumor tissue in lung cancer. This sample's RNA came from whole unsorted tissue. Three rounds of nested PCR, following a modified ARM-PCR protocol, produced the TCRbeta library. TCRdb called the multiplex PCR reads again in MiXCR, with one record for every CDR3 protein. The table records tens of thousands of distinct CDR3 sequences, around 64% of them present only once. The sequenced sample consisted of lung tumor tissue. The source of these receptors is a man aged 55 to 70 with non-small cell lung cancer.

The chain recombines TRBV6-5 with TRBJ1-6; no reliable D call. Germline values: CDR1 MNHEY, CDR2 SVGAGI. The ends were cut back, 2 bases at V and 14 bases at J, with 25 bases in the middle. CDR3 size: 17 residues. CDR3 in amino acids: CASSYKRGIGASGSLHF. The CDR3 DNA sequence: TGTGCCAGCAGTTACAAAAGAGGGATAGGCGCGTCCGGGTCCCTCCACTTT.

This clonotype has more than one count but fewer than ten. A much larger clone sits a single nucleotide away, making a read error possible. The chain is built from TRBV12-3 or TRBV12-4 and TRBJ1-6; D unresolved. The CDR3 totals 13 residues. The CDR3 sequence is CASGLSGNSPLHF. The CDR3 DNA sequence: TGTGCCAGCGGTTTGTCAGGCAATTCACCCCTCCACTTT.